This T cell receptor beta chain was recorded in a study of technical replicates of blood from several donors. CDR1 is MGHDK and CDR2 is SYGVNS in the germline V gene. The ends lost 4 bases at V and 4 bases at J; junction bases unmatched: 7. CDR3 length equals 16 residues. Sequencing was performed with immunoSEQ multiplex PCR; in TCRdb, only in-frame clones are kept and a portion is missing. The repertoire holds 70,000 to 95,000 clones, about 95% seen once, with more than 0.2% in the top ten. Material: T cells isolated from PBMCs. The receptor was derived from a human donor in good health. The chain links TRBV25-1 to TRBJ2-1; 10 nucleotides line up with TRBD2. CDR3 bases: TGTGCCAGCAGTGGAACTAGCGGGATTTCGTACAATGAGCAGTTCTTC. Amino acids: CASSGTSGISYNEQFF.